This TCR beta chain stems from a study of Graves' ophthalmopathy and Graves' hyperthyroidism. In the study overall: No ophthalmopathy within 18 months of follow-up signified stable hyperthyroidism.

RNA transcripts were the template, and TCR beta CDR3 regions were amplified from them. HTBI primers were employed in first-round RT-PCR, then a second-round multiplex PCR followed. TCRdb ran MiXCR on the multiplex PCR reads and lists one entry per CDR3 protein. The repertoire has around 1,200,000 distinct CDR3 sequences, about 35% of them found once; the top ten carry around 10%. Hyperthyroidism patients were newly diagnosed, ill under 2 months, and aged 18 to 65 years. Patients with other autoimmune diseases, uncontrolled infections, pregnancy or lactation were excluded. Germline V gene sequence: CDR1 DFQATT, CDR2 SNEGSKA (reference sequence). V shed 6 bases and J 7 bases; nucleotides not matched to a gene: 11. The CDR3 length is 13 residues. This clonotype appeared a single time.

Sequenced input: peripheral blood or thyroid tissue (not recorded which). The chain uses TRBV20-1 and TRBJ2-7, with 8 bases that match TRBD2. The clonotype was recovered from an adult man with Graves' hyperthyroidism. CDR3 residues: CSANPRLAKEQYF. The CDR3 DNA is TGCAGTGCAAACCCCAGACTAGCGAAGGAGCAGTACTTC.